The rows below give T cell receptor beta chains drawn from one sample of a study of vaccination and CD4 T cells after COVID-19. No antigen has been identified for these receptors. TCRdb called the PCR reads again in MiXCR, with one record for every CDR3 protein. The profile shows under 30,000 distinct CDR3 sequences, roughly 42% of them singletons. Sequenced: CD4+ T cells from blood, cultured in vitro. Receptors originate from a human donor who had recovered from COVID-19. Each CDR3 is given with its conserved first and last residue. The D gene is left open where the match is weak. Rows give clone size only sometimes, using once, few, many, or a class for an expanded clone.

abundance | d_gene | j_gene | v_gene | CDR3aa | CDR3nt
- | - | TRBJ2-7 | TRBV20-1 | CSAGTPGSHEQYF | TGCAGTGCCGGAACTCCAGGTTCCCACGAGCAGTACTTC
medium-sized | - | TRBJ2-1 | TRBV6-1 | CASSPGPYNEQFF | TGTGCCAGCAGTCCTGGCCCGTACAATGAGCAGTTCTTC
few | TRBD2 | TRBJ2-7 | TRBV20-1 | CSARDLGRAHEQYF | TGCAGTGCTAGAGATCTCGGGAGGGCCCACGAGCAGTACTTC
once | TRBD1 | TRBJ1-1 | TRBV11-2 | CASSLLGQYTEAFF | TGTGCCAGCAGCTTATTGGGACAGTACACTGAAGCTTTCTTT
- | - | TRBJ1-5 | TRBV24-1 | CATSDPGQPSNQPQHF | TGTGCCACCAGTGACCCGGGACAACCGAGCAATCAGCCCCAGCATTTT
few | - | TRBJ1-2 | TRBV15 | CATSRDIAAGEYGYTF | TGTGCCACCAGCAGAGATATAGCGGCGGGAGAATATGGCTACACCTTC
few | - | TRBJ2-7 | TRBV19 | CASSIGSGKTYEQYF | TGTGCCAGTAGTATTGGGTCAGGGAAAACCTACGAGCAGTACTTC
- | - | TRBJ1-1 | TRBV5-1 | CASSFEAARMNTEAFF | TGCGCCAGCAGCTTCGAGGCAGCCCGGATGAACACTGAAGCTTTCTTT
- | TRBD1 | TRBJ1-1 | TRBV6-1 | CASNTRQGRSEAFF | TGTGCCAGCAACACTAGACAGGGGCGGTCTGAAGCTTTCTTT
once | - | TRBJ2-7 | TRBV6-2/TRBV6-3 | CASSYSSYEQYF | TGTGCCAGCAGTTACTCTAGCTACGAGCAGTACTTC
- | - | TRBJ1-2 | TRBV28 | CASSRTDGVYGYTF | TGTGCCAGCAGTAGGACGGACGGAGTCTATGGCTACACCTTC
- | - | TRBJ2-7 | TRBV7-2 | CASSEDLGEQYF | TGTGCCAGCAGCGAAGATCTGGGCGAGCAGTACTTC
- | TRBD2 | TRBJ2-3 | TRBV6-5 | CASSYSTPRSGGARGTQYF | TGTGCCAGCAGTTACTCGACCCCTCGCAGCGGGGGGGCTCGTGGTACGCAGTATTTT
- | - | TRBJ1-2 | TRBV25-1 | CASSEQGSTLAGYTF | TGTGCCAGCAGTGAACAAGGATCCACCCTAGCTGGCTACACCTTC
- | - | TRBJ2-2 | TRBV7-9 | CASSLAGRAGTGELFF | TGTGCCAGCAGCTTAGCGGGCAGGGCGGGCACCGGGGAGCTGTTTTTT
- | - | TRBJ1-5 | TRBV20-1 | CSGRRMGGNQPQHF | TGCAGTGGGAGGAGGATGGGAGGCAATCAGCCCCAGCATTTT
- | - | TRBJ2-1 | TRBV27 | CASSQYRGRLGAGYNEQFF | TGTGCCAGCAGCCAATACAGGGGTCGTTTAGGGGCGGGATACAATGAGCAGTTCTTC
few | TRBD1 | TRBJ2-1 | TRBV20-1 | CSASLGQGAFYRNEQFF | TGCAGTGCTAGTCTAGGACAGGGGGCGTTTTATCGGAATGAGCAGTTCTTC
- | - | TRBJ2-2 | TRBV24-1 | CATSDSRRTLQLFF | TGTGCCACCAGTGATTCTCGACGAACTCTACAGCTGTTTTTT